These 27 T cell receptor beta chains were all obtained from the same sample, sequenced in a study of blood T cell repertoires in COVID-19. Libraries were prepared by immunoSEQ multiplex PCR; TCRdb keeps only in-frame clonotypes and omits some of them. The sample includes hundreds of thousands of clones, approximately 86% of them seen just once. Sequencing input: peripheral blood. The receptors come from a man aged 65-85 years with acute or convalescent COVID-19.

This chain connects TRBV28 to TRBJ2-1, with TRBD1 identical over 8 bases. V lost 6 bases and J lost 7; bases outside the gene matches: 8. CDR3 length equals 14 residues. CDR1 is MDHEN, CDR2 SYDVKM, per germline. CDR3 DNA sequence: TGTGCCAGCAGCGGAACAGGGGGGTGGAATGAGCAGTTCTTC. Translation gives CASSGTGGWNEQFF.

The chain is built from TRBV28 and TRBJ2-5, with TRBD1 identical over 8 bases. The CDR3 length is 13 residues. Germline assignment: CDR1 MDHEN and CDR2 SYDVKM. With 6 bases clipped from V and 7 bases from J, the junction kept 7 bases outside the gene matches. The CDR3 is CASSRTGRGTQYF. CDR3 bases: TGTGCCAGCAGCAGGACAGGGAGAGGGACCCAGTACTTC.

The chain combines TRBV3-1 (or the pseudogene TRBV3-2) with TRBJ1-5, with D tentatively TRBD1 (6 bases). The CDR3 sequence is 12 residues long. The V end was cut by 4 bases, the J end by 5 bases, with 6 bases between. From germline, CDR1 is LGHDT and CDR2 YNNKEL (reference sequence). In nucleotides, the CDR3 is TGTGCCAGCAGCCCAGGGGATCAGCCCCAGCATTTT. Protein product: CASSPGDQPQHF.

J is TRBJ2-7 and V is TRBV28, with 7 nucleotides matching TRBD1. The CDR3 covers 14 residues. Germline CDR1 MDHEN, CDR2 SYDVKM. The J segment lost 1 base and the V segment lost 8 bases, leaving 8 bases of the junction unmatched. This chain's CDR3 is CASYRDRASYEQYF. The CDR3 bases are TGTGCCAGCTACCGGGACAGAGCATCCTACGAGCAGTACTTC. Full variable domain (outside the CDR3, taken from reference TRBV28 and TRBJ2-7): DVKVTQSSRYLVKRTGEKVFLECVQDMDHENMFWYRQDPGLGLRLIYFSYDVKMKEKGDIPEGYSVSREKKERFSLILESASTNQTSMYLCASYRDRASYEQYFGPGTRLTVT.

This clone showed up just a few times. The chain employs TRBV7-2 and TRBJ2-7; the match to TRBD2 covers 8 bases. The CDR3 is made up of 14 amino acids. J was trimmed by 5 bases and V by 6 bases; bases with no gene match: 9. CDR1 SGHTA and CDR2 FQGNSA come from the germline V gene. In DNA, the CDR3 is TGTGCCAGCAGTTCCCCAGCGGGAGTGAACGAGCAGTACTTC. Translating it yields CASSSPAGVNEQYF.

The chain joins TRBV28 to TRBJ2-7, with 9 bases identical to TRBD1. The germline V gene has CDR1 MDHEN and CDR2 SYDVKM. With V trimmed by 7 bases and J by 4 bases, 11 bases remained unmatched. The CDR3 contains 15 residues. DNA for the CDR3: TGTGCCAGCACTTCCACGGGACAGGGAATATACGAGCAGTACTTC. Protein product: CASTSTGQGIYEQYF.

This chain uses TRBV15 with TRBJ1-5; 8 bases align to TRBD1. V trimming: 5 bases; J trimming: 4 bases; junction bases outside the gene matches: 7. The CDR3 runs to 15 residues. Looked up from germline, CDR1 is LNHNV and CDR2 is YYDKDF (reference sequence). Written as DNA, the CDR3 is TGTGCCACCAGCTTGTGGACAGGGAAGAATCAGCCCCAGCATTTT. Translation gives CATSLWTGKNQPQHF.

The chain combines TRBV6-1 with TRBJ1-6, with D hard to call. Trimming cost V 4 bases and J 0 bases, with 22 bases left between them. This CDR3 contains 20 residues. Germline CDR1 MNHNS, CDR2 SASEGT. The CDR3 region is CASSVPTSDGGSSYNSPLHF. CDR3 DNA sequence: TGTGCCAGCAGTGTACCAACATCTGACGGAGGAAGCTCCTATAATTCACCCCTCCACTTT.

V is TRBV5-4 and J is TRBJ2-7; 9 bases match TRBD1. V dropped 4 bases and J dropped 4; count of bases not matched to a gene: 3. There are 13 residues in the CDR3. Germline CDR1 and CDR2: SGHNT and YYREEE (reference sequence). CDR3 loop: CASSADRGYEQYF. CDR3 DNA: TGTGCCAGCAGCGCGGACAGGGGATACGAGCAGTACTTC.

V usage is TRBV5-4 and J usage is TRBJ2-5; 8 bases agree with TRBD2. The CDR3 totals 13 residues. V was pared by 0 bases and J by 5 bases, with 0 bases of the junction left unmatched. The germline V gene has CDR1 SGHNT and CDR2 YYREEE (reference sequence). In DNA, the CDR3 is TGTGCCAGCAGCTTGGAGCGGGGGGAGACCCAGTACTTC. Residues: CASSLERGETQYF.

CDR3 sequence: CASSNTGGETQYF. The CDR3 nucleotides read TGTGCCAGCTCAAACACGGGAGGGGAGACCCAGTACTTC. The rearrangement uses TRBV28 and TRBJ2-5, with 8 nucleotides matching TRBD2. V lost 8 bases to trimming and J lost 5 bases; unmatched junction nucleotides: 7. Germline V lookup: CDR1 MDHEN, CDR2 SYDVKM. The CDR3 totals 13 residues.

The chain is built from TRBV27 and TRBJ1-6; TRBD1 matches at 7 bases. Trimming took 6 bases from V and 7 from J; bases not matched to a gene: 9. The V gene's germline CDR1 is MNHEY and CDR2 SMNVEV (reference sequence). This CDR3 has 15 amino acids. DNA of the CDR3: TGTGCCAGCAGACCAGACAGGGTGGGCAATTCACCCCTCCACTTT. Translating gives CASRPDRVGNSPLHF.

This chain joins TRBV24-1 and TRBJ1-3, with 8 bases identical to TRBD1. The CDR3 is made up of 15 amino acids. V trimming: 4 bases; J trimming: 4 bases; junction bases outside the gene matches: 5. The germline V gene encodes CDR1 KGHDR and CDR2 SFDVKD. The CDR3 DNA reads TGTGCCACCAGTGACAAGAGGACAGGGGGAAACACCATATATTTT. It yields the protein CATSDKRTGGNTIYF.

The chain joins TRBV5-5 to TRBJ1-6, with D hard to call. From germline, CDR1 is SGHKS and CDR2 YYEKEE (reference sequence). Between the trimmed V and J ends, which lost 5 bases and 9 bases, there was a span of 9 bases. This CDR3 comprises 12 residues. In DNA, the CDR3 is TGTGCCAGCAGATTACCCGGTTCACCCCTCCACTTT. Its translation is CASRLPGSPLHF.

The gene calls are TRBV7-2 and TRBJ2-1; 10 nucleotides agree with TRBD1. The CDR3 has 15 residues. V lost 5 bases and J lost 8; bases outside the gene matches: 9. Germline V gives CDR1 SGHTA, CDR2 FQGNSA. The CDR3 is CASSKTGTGEYEQFF. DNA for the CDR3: TGTGCCAGCAGCAAAACCGGGACAGGGGAGTATGAGCAGTTCTTC.

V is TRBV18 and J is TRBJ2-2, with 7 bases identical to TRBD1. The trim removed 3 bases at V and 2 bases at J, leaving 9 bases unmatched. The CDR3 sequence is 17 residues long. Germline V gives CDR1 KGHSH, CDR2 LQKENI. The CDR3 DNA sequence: TGTGCCAGCTCACCCTCCGAGACAGGGACAAACACCGGGGAGCTGTTTTTT. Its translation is CASSPSETGTNTGELFF.

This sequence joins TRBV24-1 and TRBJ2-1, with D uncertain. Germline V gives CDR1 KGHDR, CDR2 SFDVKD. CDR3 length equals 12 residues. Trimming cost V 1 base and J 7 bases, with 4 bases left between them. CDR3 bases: TGTGCCACCAGTGATTTCCGGAATGAGCAGTTCTTC. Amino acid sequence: CATSDFRNEQFF.

CDR3 sequence: CATSRVEGELFF. CDR3 DNA sequence: TGTGCCACCAGCAGAGTTGAGGGGGAGCTGTTTTTT. This chain connects TRBV15 to TRBJ2-2; D gene ambiguous. Germline assignment: CDR1 LNHNV and CDR2 YYDKDF (reference sequence). The CDR3 has 12 amino acids. V shed 1 base and J shed 8 bases, with 5 bases lying between them.

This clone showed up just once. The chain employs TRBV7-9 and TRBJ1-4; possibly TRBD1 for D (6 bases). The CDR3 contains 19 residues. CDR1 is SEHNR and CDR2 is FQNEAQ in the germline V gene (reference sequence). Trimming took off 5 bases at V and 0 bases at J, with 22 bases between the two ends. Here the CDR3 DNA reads TGTGCCAGCAGCCCCCCCCTCCGGGGACACGGGCCAACTAATGAAAAACTGTTTTTT. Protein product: CASSPPLRGHGPTNEKLFF.

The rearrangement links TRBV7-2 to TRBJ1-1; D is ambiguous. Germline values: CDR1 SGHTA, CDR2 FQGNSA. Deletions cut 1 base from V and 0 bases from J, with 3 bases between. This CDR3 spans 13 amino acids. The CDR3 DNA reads TGTGCCAGCAGCTTAGAGCTGAACACTGAAGCTTTCTTT. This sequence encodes CASSLELNTEAFF. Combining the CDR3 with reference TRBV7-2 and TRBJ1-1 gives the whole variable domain GAGVSQSPSNKVTEKGKDVELRCDPISGHTALYWYRQSLGQGLEFLIYFQGNSAPDKSGLPSDRFSAERTGGSVSTLTIQRTQQEDSAVYLCASSLELNTEAFFGQGTRLTVV.

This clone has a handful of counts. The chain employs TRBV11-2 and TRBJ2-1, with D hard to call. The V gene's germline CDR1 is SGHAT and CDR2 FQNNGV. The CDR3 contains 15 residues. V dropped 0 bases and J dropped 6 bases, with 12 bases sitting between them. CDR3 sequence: CASSLDQISTNEQFF. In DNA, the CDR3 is TGTGCCAGCAGCTTAGATCAGATTAGCACCAATGAGCAGTTCTTC.

The CDR3 DNA is TGTGCCAGCAGTACCAGACCCGGGTCCTACGAGCAGTACTTC. Its protein is CASSTRPGSYEQYF. This chain connects TRBV28 to TRBJ2-7; D call uncertain. Germline assignment: CDR1 MDHEN and CDR2 SYDVKM. The CDR3 contains 14 residues. V was clipped by 5 bases and J by 1 base, with 12 bases between them.

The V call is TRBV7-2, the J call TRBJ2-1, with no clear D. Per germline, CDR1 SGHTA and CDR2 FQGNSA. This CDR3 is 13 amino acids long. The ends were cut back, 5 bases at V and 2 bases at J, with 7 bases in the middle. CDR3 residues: CASSPIAYNEQFF. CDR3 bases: TGTGCCAGCAGCCCGATAGCCTACAATGAGCAGTTCTTC.

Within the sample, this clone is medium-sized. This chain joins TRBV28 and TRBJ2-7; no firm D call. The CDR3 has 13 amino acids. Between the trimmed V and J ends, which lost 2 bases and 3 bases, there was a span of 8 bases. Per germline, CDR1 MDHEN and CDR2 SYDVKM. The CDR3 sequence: CASSLAQIYEQYF. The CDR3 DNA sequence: TGTGCCAGCAGTTTAGCCCAGATCTACGAGCAGTACTTC.

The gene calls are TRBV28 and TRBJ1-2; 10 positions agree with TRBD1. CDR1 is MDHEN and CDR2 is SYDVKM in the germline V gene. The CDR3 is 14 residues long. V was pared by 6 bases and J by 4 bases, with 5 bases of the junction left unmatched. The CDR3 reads CASSRQGASYGYTF. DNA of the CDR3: TGTGCCAGCAGCCGACAGGGGGCGAGCTATGGCTACACCTTC.

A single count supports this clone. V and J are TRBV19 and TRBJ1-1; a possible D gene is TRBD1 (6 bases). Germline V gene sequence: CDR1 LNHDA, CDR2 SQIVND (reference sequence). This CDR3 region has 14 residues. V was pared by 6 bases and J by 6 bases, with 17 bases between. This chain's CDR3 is CASRRTAAISEAFF. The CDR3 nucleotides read TGTGCCAGTAGAAGGACAGCCGCGATCTCTGAAGCTTTCTTT.

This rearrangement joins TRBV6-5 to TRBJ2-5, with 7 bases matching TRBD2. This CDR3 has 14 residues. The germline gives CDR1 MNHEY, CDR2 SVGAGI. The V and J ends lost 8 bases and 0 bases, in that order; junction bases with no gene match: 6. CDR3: CASYQRGNQETQYF. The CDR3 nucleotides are TGTGCCAGCTACCAGCGGGGAAACCAAGAGACCCAGTACTTC.